Shown below are 27 T cell receptor beta chains from a single sample sequenced in a study of OX40 agonist ivuxolimab in advanced cancers. The method was immunoSEQ multiplex PCR; TCRdb's version includes in-frame clones alone and lacks a portion of them. The profile covers some 100,000 clones, with 90% appearing a single time and 0.31% taken by the ten largest. The sample in question was CD4+ or CD8+ T cells sorted from blood, obtained in a trial of the OX40 agonist ivuxolimab. All receptors derive from an adult with an advanced solid tumor such as melanoma, head and neck, liver or kidney cancer.

The V and J genes are TRBV7-2 and TRBJ2-2; D is uncertain. CDR3 size: 16 residues. The V gene lost 4 bases and the J gene lost 3 bases, with 15 bases spanning the gap. Per germline, CDR1 SGHTA and CDR2 FQGNSA. CDR3 region: CASSSHSTWDTGELFF. CDR3 DNA sequence: TGTGCCAGCAGCTCCCATTCCACCTGGGACACCGGGGAGCTGTTTTTT.

CDR3 nucleotides: TGTGCCAGCAGCCAAGCCCCGGGACTCGCTGACAATGAGCAGTTCTTC. It translates to CASSQAPGLADNEQFF. The chain links TRBV4-2 to TRBJ2-1, with a tentative D call TRBD2 (6 bases). The CDR3 runs to 16 residues. The germline V gene has CDR1 LGHNA and CDR2 YNFKEQ. V lost 1 base and J 5 bases, leaving 15 bases between the germline ends.

The chain links TRBV11-2 to TRBJ2-7; 8 bases are shared with TRBD1. The germline CDR1 and CDR2 sequences are SGHAT and FQNNGV. Trimming cost V 6 bases and J 2 bases; bases outside gene matches: 9. The CDR3 sequence is 15 residues long. DNA of the CDR3: TGTGCCAGCAGAAGTAGGACAGGGATTACCTACGAGCAGTACTTC. Translating gives CASRSRTGITYEQYF.

The chain combines TRBV7-2 with TRBJ2-7, with D hard to call. CDR1 and CDR2 (germline): SGHTA, FQGNSA. Between the trimmed V and J ends, which lost 0 bases and 3 bases, there was a span of 9 bases. The CDR3 extends over 14 amino acids. The CDR3 DNA is TGTGCCAGCAGCTTAGCGCGGACCGACTACGAGCAGTACTTC. Its translation is CASSLARTDYEQYF.

The gene calls are TRBV2 and TRBJ1-1, with D uncertain. V shed 7 bases and J shed 1 base, with 10 bases lying between them. Germline CDR1 SNHLY, CDR2 FYNNEI. This CDR3 comprises 13 residues. CDR3 region: CASTLSENTEAFF. For the CDR3, the DNA is TGTGCCAGCACCCTATCCGAGAACACTGAAGCTTTCTTT.

The J gene is TRBJ2-1, the V gene TRBV30; tentative D call: TRBD1 (6 bases). Germline CDR1 GTSNPN, CDR2 SVGIG (reference sequence). V was cut by 1 base and J by 10 bases, with 11 bases left in between. The CDR3 length is 12 residues. CDR3 protein: CAWSGGHSEQFF. CDR3 DNA: TGTGCCTGGAGTGGGGGACATTCGGAGCAGTTCTTC.

This chain uses TRBV5-5 with TRBJ2-7, with 9 bases identical to TRBD1. The trim removed 0 bases at V and 9 bases at J, leaving 7 bases unmatched. This CDR3 spans 14 amino acids. Germline V gene lookup returns CDR1 SGHKS and CDR2 YYEKEE (reference sequence). The CDR3 spells CASSLAGRTGAQYF. CDR3 nucleotide sequence: TGTGCCAGCAGCTTGGCAGGGAGGACAGGGGCGCAGTACTTC.

The gene calls are TRBV5-4 and TRBJ2-7; no clear D. V shed 4 bases and J shed 3 bases, with 14 bases lying between them. The germline V gene encodes CDR1 SGHNT and CDR2 YYREEE (reference sequence). There are 14 residues in the CDR3. The CDR3 here is CASSGPPPVYEQYF. CDR3 nucleotides: TGTGCCAGCAGCGGACCCCCCCCCGTCTACGAGCAGTACTTC.

J is TRBJ2-5 and V is TRBV9, with D perhaps matching TRBD1 (8 bases). Trimming removed 3 bases from V and 2 bases from J, with 23 bases in between. Germline V lookup: CDR1 SGDLS, CDR2 YYNGEE. This CDR3 has 18 amino acids. In nucleotides, the CDR3 is TGTGCCAGCAGCGCCCGGACAGGGAGGGGACCAGAGCAAGAGACCCAGTACTTC. Translation: CASSARTGRGPEQETQYF.

On this clone: At one end the junction does not follow the germline gene, possibly because of a read error. The chain employs TRBV5-3 and TRBJ1-5, with D possibly being TRBD1 (6 bases). TRBV5-3 is sorted into the ORF group, with uncertain function. This CDR3 comprises 15 residues. The CDR3 nucleotides are TGTGCCAGCAGCTTGGTTTCGGGGGCGTATCAGCCCCAGCATTTT. Residues: CASSLVSGAYQPQHF.

Only a few counts were recorded for this clone. The chain has TRBV7-2 and TRBJ2-1; D might be TRBD2 (6 bases). In germline, CDR1 is SGHTA, CDR2 FQGNSA. This CDR3 spans 16 amino acids. V lost 1 base to trimming and J lost 3 bases, with 13 bases between them. CDR3 residues: CASSLVGTGLYNEQFF. CDR3 nucleotides: TGTGCCAGCAGCTTAGTAGGGACTGGCCTCTACAATGAGCAGTTCTTC.

This chain joins TRBV29-1 and TRBJ1-1; perhaps TRBD1 as D (6 bases). V lost 7 bases to trimming and J lost 1 base, with 13 bases between them. Per germline, CDR1 SQVTM and CDR2 ANQGSEA. The length of the CDR3 is 13 residues. This chain's CDR3 is CSGHGQTNTEAFF. The CDR3 coding sequence is TGCAGCGGACACGGACAGACGAACACTGAAGCTTTCTTT.

The V call is TRBV7-8, the J call TRBJ2-5; 9 nucleotides line up with TRBD2. This CDR3 spans 16 amino acids. After removal of 1 base from V and 4 bases from J, the junction contained 7 bases not matched to a gene. The germline gives CDR1 SGHVS, CDR2 FQNEAQ. This chain's CDR3 is CASSLGFSGRGETQYF. The CDR3 DNA is TGTGCCAGCAGCTTAGGGTTTAGCGGGAGAGGAGAGACCCAGTACTTC.

The chain links TRBV21-1 to TRBJ2-1. TRBV21-1 is flagged as a pseudogene. The CDR3 sequence is 15 residues long. CDR3 sequence reads: CASTRPHPADNEQFF. CDR3 nucleotide sequence: TGTGCCAGCACCCGCCCCCACCCAGCCGACAATGAGCAGTTCTTC.

CDR3 in DNA: TGTGCCAGCAGCGCGACTAGCGGGAGGGCCAGGATGAATGAGCAGTTCTTC. As protein: CASSATSGRARMNEQFF. The V and J genes are TRBV28 and TRBJ2-1; 14 nucleotides align to TRBD2. V trimming: 6 bases; J trimming: 7 bases; junction bases outside the gene matches: 11. Looked up from germline, CDR1 is MDHEN and CDR2 is SYDVKM. The CDR3 has 17 residues.

On this clone: A read error may account for a junction end that differs from germline. This chain links TRBV7-2 with TRBJ2-7, with 7 bases lining up with TRBD2. Germline assignment: CDR1 SGHTA and CDR2 FQGNSA. The length of the CDR3 is 13 residues. CDR3 nucleotides: TGTGCCAGCAGACTTACGAGCGGGATATTTAAAGTGTTC. This translates into CASRLTSGIFKVF.

The chain is built from TRBV5-6 and TRBJ2-3; D may be TRBD1 (5 bases). V shed 4 bases and J shed 11 bases, with 11 bases lying between them. The CDR3 length is 11 residues. Germline CDR1 is SGHDT and CDR2 is YYEEEE. For the CDR3, the DNA is TGTGCCAGCAGCGGCAGGGTCGTGCAGTATTTT. It translates to CASSGRVVQYF.

This clone has only one observation. The V gene is TRBV28, the J gene TRBJ1-1; weak D call: TRBD1 (5 bases). V shed 7 bases and J shed 4 bases, with 16 bases lying between them. Germline loops: CDR1 MDHEN, CDR2 SYDVKM. This CDR3 spans 14 amino acids. The CDR3 DNA sequence: TGTGCCAGCAACCCAGTTTTGGGGGGCACTGAAGCTTTCTTT. This sequence encodes CASNPVLGGTEAFF.

The rearrangement links TRBV12-5 to TRBJ1-1; no clear D. Germline lookup yields CDR1 LGHNT and CDR2 FRNRAP. Trimming stripped 3 bases from V and 1 base from J, with 6 bases between. The CDR3 sequence is 13 residues long. The CDR3, as DNA: TGTGCTAGTGGTTTAGGGCCGAACACTGAAGCTTTCTTT. Residues: CASGLGPNTEAFF.

The genes are TRBV6-5 and TRBJ2-7, with TRBD2 matching over 14 bases. The trim removed 4 bases at V and 3 bases at J, leaving 5 bases unmatched. Germline-derived CDR1 and CDR2 are MNHEY and SVGAGI. The CDR3 runs 16 residues. The chain's CDR3 is CASSSRTSGRSYEQYF. The CDR3 DNA reads as TGTGCCAGCAGTTCGCGGACTAGCGGGAGGAGCTACGAGCAGTACTTC.

V and J are TRBV11-2 and TRBJ2-1; possibly TRBD1 for D (6 bases). Trimming left V 0 bases short and J 12 bases short, with 24 bases between. The CDR3 runs 17 residues. Germline loops: CDR1 SGHAT, CDR2 FQNNGV. CDR3 DNA: TGTGCCAGCAGCTTAGATAATTGGTGGGGGCAGAATTCAAGGCAGTTCTTC. Translating it yields CASSLDNWWGQNSRQFF. Based on the CDR3 plus reference TRBV11-2 and TRBJ2-1, the full variable domain is EAGVAQSPRYKIIEKRQSVAFWCNPISGHATLYWYQQILGQGPKLLIQFQNNGVVDDSQLPKDRFSAERLKGVDSTLKIQPAKLEDSAVYLCASSLDNWWGQNSRQFFGPGTRLTVL.

The chain employs TRBV28 and TRBJ1-5; 8 bases match TRBD1. The CDR3 is 17 residues long. J gave up 0 bases and V 2 bases, and 6 bases lay outside the gene matches. Germline V lookup: CDR1 MDHEN, CDR2 SYDVKM. CDR3 DNA: TGTGCCAGCAGTTTAGATGGCCAGGGGGCTAGCAATCAGCCCCAGCATTTT. This codes for CASSLDGQGASNQPQHF.

The genes are TRBV5-1 and TRBJ2-3, with D perhaps matching TRBD1 (5 bases). The CDR3 has 14 residues. Germline V lookup: CDR1 SGHRS, CDR2 YFSETQ. The V and J ends lost 3 bases and 3 bases respectively, with 11 bases between them. The CDR3 region has the DNA TGCGCCAGCAGCTATCAGGGCGTGACAGATACGCAGTATTTT. This encodes CASSYQGVTDTQYF.

CDR3 DNA sequence: TGCGCCAGCAGCTGGGGGACAAGAGGAGGCTCTGGGGCCAACGTCCTGACTTTC. It encodes CASSWGTRGGSGANVLTF. The rearrangement joins TRBV5-1 to TRBJ2-6, with D tentatively TRBD1 (6 bases). The CDR3 totals 18 residues. The ends were cut back, 3 bases at V and 0 bases at J, with 16 bases in the middle. Germline loops: CDR1 SGHRS, CDR2 YFSETQ.

V gene TRBV19 combines with J gene TRBJ2-3; 8 bases map to TRBD1. CDR3 length: 16 residues. Trimming took 1 base from V and 6 from J; bases not matched to a gene: 9. Germline-derived CDR1 and CDR2 are LNHDA and SQIVND (reference sequence). Here the CDR3 reads CASSIVGQGLKDTQYF. DNA of the CDR3: TGTGCCAGTAGTATAGTCGGACAGGGTCTAAAGGATACGCAGTATTTT. Using reference TRBV19 and TRBJ2-3 for the parts outside the CDR3, the full variable domain is DGGITQSPKYLFRKEGQNVTLSCEQNLNHDAMYWYRQDPGQGLRLIYYSQIVNDFQKGDIAEGYSVSREKKESFPLTVTSAQKNPTAFYLCASSIVGQGLKDTQYFGPGTRLTVL.

The chain recombines TRBV7-3 with TRBJ2-3; D may be TRBD1 (6 bases). CDR1 and CDR2 from the germline V gene are SGHTA and FQGTGA. The CDR3 is 12 residues long. V lost 2 bases and J lost 9, with 9 bases in between. As DNA, the CDR3 is TGTGCCAGCAGCTTATGGCAGGGGACGCAGTATTTT. Amino acid sequence: CASSLWQGTQYF.

V and J are TRBV6-6 and TRBJ2-5; 12 nucleotides match TRBD2. The closer fit of TRBJ2-7 to the DNA end suggests the J call may be wrong. The CDR3 sequence is 14 residues long. Germline V lookup: CDR1 MNHNY, CDR2 SVGAGI (reference sequence). The CDR3 sequence is CASRPTSGSYEQYF. CDR3 DNA: TGTGCCAGCAGACCGACTAGCGGGAGCTACGAGCAGTACTTC.